This TCR beta chain appears in the sequencing data of a study of T-cell reconstitution after alpha-beta-depleted transplantation in children. Library preparation (for TCRbeta) was performed with unique molecular identifiers. MiXCR, applied by TCRdb to the PCR reads, yields one record per CDR3 protein. The table records approximately 200,000 distinct CDR3 sequences, roughly 15% of them present only once. This clonotype was observed many times. The source of this sequence is a human donor who donated a stem cell graft to a child with acute lymphoblastic leukemia. Sequenced material: PBMCs from the stem cell graft donor, taken from the stem cell graft.

The CDR3 DNA reads TGCAGCGTTGGCAGGCCTGAAGCTTTCTTT. Translating gives CSVGRPEAFF. The chain uses TRBV29-1 and TRBJ1-1; D ambiguous. CDR3 length: 10 residues. Germline V gene lookup returns CDR1 SQVTM and CDR2 ANQGSEA. V lost 4 bases, J lost 6 bases, and 6 bases lay in between.